Listed below are T cell receptor beta chains from one sample, sequenced in a study of response to subunit inactivated influenza vaccine. Each CDR3 protein is one row after TCRdb ran MiXCR on the RT-PCR reads. The sample lists roughly 160,000 distinct CDR3 sequences, about 11% occurring once. Material: non-naive T cells sorted from PBMCs, obtained more than 35 days after vaccination. The receptors stem from a man in his fifties who received an inactivated influenza vaccine. CDR3s include the opening cysteine and the closing phenylalanine or tryptophan. The D gene is left open where the match is weak. Where a row states a size, it is once, few, many or the class of an expanded clone; other rows omit it.

d_gene	v_gene	abundance	j_gene	CDR3aa	CDR3nt
.	TRBV12-3/TRBV12-4	many	TRBJ2-7	CASGSRGGRDEQYF	TGTGCCAGCGGCAGCCGAGGGGGGAGAGACGAGCAGTACTTC
.	TRBV12-3/TRBV12-4	.	TRBJ1-1	CASSYISTEAFF	TGTGCCAGCAGTTATATAAGCACTGAAGCTTTCTTT
.	TRBV7-2	many	TRBJ2-7	CASNLDRRGEQYF	TGTGCCAGCAACCTAGACAGGCGAGGCGAGCAGTACTTC
TRBD2	TRBV20-1	.	TRBJ2-5	CSALHLGGLARGRETQYF	TGCAGTGCCCTCCATCTGGGGGGACTAGCTCGAGGTAGAGAGACCCAGTACTTC
TRBD1	TRBV7-7	.	TRBJ2-3	CASSPLDRGDTQYF	TGTGCCAGCAGCCCCTTGGACAGGGGAGATACGCAGTATTTT
.	TRBV6-1	few	TRBJ2-1	CASSPSIARRGIEQFF	TGTGCCAGCAGTCCCTCAATAGCACGGCGAGGAATAGAGCAGTTCTTC
.	TRBV4-1	many	TRBJ1-1	CASSQGENTEAFF	TGCGCCAGCAGCCAAGGGGAGAACACTGAAGCTTTCTTT
TRBD1	TRBV27	few	TRBJ1-5	CASSSGQASNQPQHF	TGTGCCAGCAGTTCCGGACAGGCTAGCAATCAGCCCCAGCATTTT
TRBD1	TRBV29-1	few	TRBJ2-7	CSVVAGGTGGEQYF	TGCAGCGTTGTCGCCGGTGGGACAGGGGGCGAGCAGTACTTC
TRBD2	TRBV6-1	many	TRBJ2-2	CASSHGGLAVNTGELFF	TGTGCCAGCAGCCACGGGGGACTAGCGGTGAACACCGGGGAGCTGTTTTTT
TRBD2	TRBV6-2/TRBV6-3	few	TRBJ2-5	CASSYSASGGVQETQYF	TGTGCCAGCAGTTACTCGGCTAGCGGGGGGGTCCAAGAGACCCAGTACTTC
TRBD1	TRBV4-3	few	TRBJ2-6	CASSHLQDRVHSGANVLTF	TGCGCCAGCAGCCACCTACAGGACAGGGTCCACTCTGGGGCCAACGTCCTGACTTTC
.	TRBV7-2	few	TRBJ1-2	CASSLADGGRGYTF	TGTGCCAGCAGCTTAGCAGACGGCGGGAGAGGCTACACCTTC
.	TRBV4-1	.	TRBJ1-1	CASSLKINTEAFF	TGCGCCAGCAGCCTTAAAATAAACACTGAAGCTTTCTTT
TRBD2	TRBV5-1	.	TRBJ2-5	CASSPSGKETQYF	TGCGCCAGCAGCCCCAGCGGGAAGGAGACCCAGTACTTC
.	TRBV11-2	.	TRBJ2-1	CASSYGQFYSYNEQFF	TGTGCCAGCAGTTATGGACAGTTCTACTCCTACAATGAGCAGTTCTTC
.	TRBV4-3	few	TRBJ2-7	CASSQEPGAEQYF	TGCGCCAGCAGCCAAGAGCCAGGGGCCGAGCAGTACTTC
.	TRBV28	many	TRBJ1-5	CASSSRNQPQHF	TGTGCCAGCAGTTCCCGCAATCAGCCCCAGCATTTT
.	TRBV9	many	TRBJ2-1	CASSAPTGVSNNEQFF	TGTGCCAGCAGCGCCCCCACTGGCGTCTCGAACAATGAGCAGTTCTTC
.	TRBV12-3/TRBV12-4	.	TRBJ2-3	CASSPDGSIDTQYF	TGTGCCAGCAGTCCAGACGGAAGTATAGATACGCAGTATTTT
.	TRBV7-2	.	TRBJ2-7	CASSQNPRGDEQYF	TGTGCCAGCAGCCAGAACCCCAGGGGCGACGAGCAGTACTTC
.	TRBV5-1	few	TRBJ2-2	CASSSQGAGVGTGELFF	TGCGCCAGCAGCTCCCAAGGGGCGGGCGTAGGCACCGGGGAGCTGTTTTTT